This T cell receptor (beta chain) originates from a study of blood T cell repertoires in COVID-19. At the level of the study: Sites in the United States, Italy and Spain provided acute and convalescent COVID-19 samples. Sample material is recorded as cDNA or gDNA derived from T cells, B-cell-depleted T cells, or PBMCs.

This clone is termed medium-sized. The V end lost 6 bases, the J end lost 4 bases, and 14 bases lay between the germline ends. The germline CDR1 and CDR2 sequences are SGHNT and YYREEE (reference sequence). This CDR3 has 13 residues. In the original processing: Amplification of reference gene primers was used by the study to estimate nucleated cell counts. The repertoire was sequenced with immunoSEQ multiplex PCR; TCRdb's copy has only in-frame clones and lacks some. That table gives V, J and clone size, and the DNA gave D and trimming. There are more than 65,000 clones in the sample; around 80% occur only once, and 4.5% to 7% lies in the top ten.

This receptor was identified in a man in his sixties with active or convalescent COVID-19. The sample consisted of peripheral blood. The chain combines TRBV5-4 with TRBJ2-7; maybe TRBD1 (5 bases). The CDR3 DNA sequence: TGTGCCAGCACCCGAGACAGCGAATACGAGCAGTACTTC. Its protein is CASTRDSEYEQYF.